This TCR beta chain was captured by sequencing in a study of T-cell reconstitution after alpha-beta-depleted transplantation in children. For TCRbeta, the library was prepared with unique molecular identifiers. In TCRdb, the PCR reads were re-called with MiXCR into one record per CDR3 protein. The repertoire includes some 550,000 distinct CDR3 sequences, 15% to 20% of them detected once, and 3.3% sits in the top ten. This clonotype has more than one count but fewer than ten. The sequenced sample was PBMCs from the stem cell graft donor, obtained from the stem cell graft. The origin of this receptor is a human donor who donated a stem cell graft to a child with acute lymphoblastic leukemia.

The CDR3 loop is CASSLYTGTGDIASDEQYF. CDR3 coding DNA: TGTGCCAGCAGTTTATATACCGGGACAGGGGATATCGCGAGCGACGAGCAGTACTTC. The chain recombines TRBV28 with TRBJ2-7, with 10 bases fitting TRBD1. The CDR3 extends over 19 amino acids. In germline, CDR1 is MDHEN, CDR2 SYDVKM. The junction had 17 bases not matched to a gene; V was cut back by 1 base and J by 5 bases.